Only a few counts were recorded for the clone carrying this TCR beta chain. This sample stems from a study of blood T cell repertoires in COVID-19. Profiled with immunoSEQ multiplex PCR; TCRdb holds only in-frame clones, not every one. In the table there are about 140,000 clones, 75% to 80% of which are singletons. CDR1 is KGHSH and CDR2 is LQKENI in the germline V gene. V lost 4 bases to trimming and J lost 4 bases; unmatched junction nucleotides: 10. CDR3 length equals 18 residues. The material sequenced was PBMCs or T cells enriched from blood (not recorded which). The rearrangement links TRBV18 to TRBJ2-3; 14 bases align to TRBD2. This TCR came from a woman between 50 and 59 years old who had recovered from COVID-19. The chain's CDR3 is CASSQAGTSGRFADTQYF. Here the CDR3 DNA reads TGTGCCAGCTCACAAGCCGGGACTAGCGGGAGATTCGCAGATACGCAGTATTTT.